Described below is a single T cell receptor (beta chain) sequence and its context. Its matching antigen is unknown. A J-beta primer mix and a sample-barcoded 5' primer were used in a second PCR of roughly 6 to 12 cycles. All cDNA molecules were each tagged by a template-switch adaptor with 12 random nucleotides. TCRdb itself ran the 5' RACE reads through MiXCR, one entry per CDR3 protein. This sample yields about 830,000 distinct CDR3 sequences, of which under 80% are seen a single time; about a quarter belongs to the top ten. These data come from a study of blood T cells in healthy people across ages. Study results and limitations: PBMCs were not sorted, which prevented a conclusive comparison of naive versus antigen-experienced cells.

The study recruited healthy Caucasian donors from Russia who were aged roughly 6 to 100. The receptor was isolated from a man aged 25 to 40 in good health. Source material: blood.

The DNA of the CDR3 is TGCAGCGTCTTGGTAGGGACTAATGAAAAACTGTTTTTT. It specifies CSVLVGTNEKLFF. The J gene is TRBJ1-4, the V gene TRBV29-1; D is unresolved. CDR1 is SQVTM, CDR2 ANQGSEA, per germline. This CDR3 has 13 residues. V lost 6 bases, J lost 2 bases, and 10 bases lay in between.